This TCR beta chain derives from a study of shared clonotypes between healthy human individuals. Regarding the study as a whole: The authors expected sequencing depth to affect clonotype sharing among donors.

Unmatched junction bases numbered 7, after V lost 4 bases and J lost 1 base. The CDR3 is 17 amino acids. Germline assignment: CDR1 SNHLY and CDR2 FYNNEI. In this sample, this clone turned up once. Its specificity is not known. An even split of each subset's genomic DNA across several immunoSEQ plates was performed. Each sorted subset replicate got 200 ng genomic DNA, tens of thousands of genomes. TCRdb's table, derived via immunoSEQ multiplex PCR, lists solely in-frame clones and lacks some. The top ten clones hold roughly 1.4% of a sample with some 1 million clones, approximately 76% of them seen once. Every one of the donors was a Caucasian adult that lived in Nashville, Tennessee.

The chain recombines TRBV2 with TRBJ2-2; 9 nucleotides agree with TRBD2. The sequence was obtained from a man between 18 and 29 years old in good health. The sample consisted of memory CD4+ T cells sorted from blood. The sample's subset: CD45RA-negative fraction. CDR3 nucleotides: TGTGCCAGCAGTGCCCCGACTAGCGGACTGAACACCGGGGAGCTGTTTTTT. Protein: CASSAPTSGLNTGELFF.